This T cell receptor (beta chain) was recovered during a study of spatial heterogeneity in lung cancer. Study-wide points: Counts of expanded alpha and beta TCRs within tumors tracked the tumor nonsynonymous mutation count.

Each CDR3 protein gets one entry after TCRdb re-called the 5' RACE reads with MiXCR. The sample includes some 11,000 distinct CDR3 sequences, roughly 7.4% of them seen just once. This clonotype is termed medium-sized (0.01 to 0.1%). Its matching antigen is unknown. The size of this beta chain means little, since it is a stray read in a library made for alpha chains. Sample time point: sample taken at primary tumor resection. Whole RNA, which was extracted from tumor, nontumor lung tissue or frozen PBMC, was sequenced without any cell sorting. The specimen was lung tumor tissue, collected at surgery. The clonotype was recovered from a female donor with early-stage non-small cell lung cancer.

The DNA of the CDR3 is TGTGCCAGCAGTTTGGGGGGTTTTAATTCACCCCTCCACTTT. Translation gives CASSLGGFNSPLHF. This rearrangement joins TRBV12-3 or TRBV12-4 to TRBJ1-6, with D tentatively TRBD1 (5 bases). The CDR3 is made up of 14 amino acids. V was trimmed by 3 bases and J by 6 bases, leaving 9 bases between them.